This T cell receptor (beta chain) was identified in a study of somatic mutations in cytotoxic T cells in rheumatoid arthritis (dated by TCRdb to about 2017). For context, the study as a whole: Peripheral blood (around 28 ml EDTA) was collected from patients immediately after diagnosis and before any treatment began. Patients and controls did not essentially differ in median age, which was nearly identical between the groups. For 60 or so rheumatoid arthritis patients and roughly 22 healthy controls, TCRB deep sequencing was carried out. Some V beta antibody-stained T-cell populations were flow-sorted on a FACSAria II or Sony SH800 at nearly 100% purity, and sorted V beta1+ cells also underwent TCRB sequencing. To characterize clonality, the study used TCRB deep sequencing while asking whether somatic mutations are carried by expanded CD8+ T-cell clones in newly diagnosed, untreated rheumatoid arthritis. The research as a whole found: Several identical CD8+ TCRB sequences were found in both blood and synovial fluid, and in about an eighth of the roughly 65 patients the largest CD8+ clone exceeded 20% of CD8+ cells. The finding that TRBV07 was slightly underrepresented in patients was left unadjusted for multiple comparisons. In patients, CD8+ clonality rose with age (Spearman r of about 0.51), which was not the case in healthy controls. Rheumatoid arthritis patients and age-matched healthy controls did not significantly differ in CD8+ T-cell clonality. Viral specificity could not be ruled out by absence from virus-specific databases, and the antigen targets of the expanded CD8+ clones remained unknown.

As encoded in the germline V gene, CDR1 is SGHDN while CDR2 is FVKESK. The CDR3 sequence holds 15 residues, the cysteine and phenylalanine included. The only DNA kept is the CDR3, 45 bases in frame from the first base. Clipping removes 4 bases from V and 4 bases from J, with 6 as the unmatched junction base count. Genomic DNA underwent TCRB CDR3 sequencing using the immunoSEQ assay. On the authors' methods: Published virus-specific TCRB sequences were compared with patient CD8+ clones larger than 1%, and only a few matches were found. Analyses were restricted to productive TCRB rearrangements. Clonality was expressed as a Shannon entropy-based productive clonality index, with each clone defined by a unique TCRB CDR3 sequence. Repertoire overlap for a pair of samples was computed from each clone's template counts relative to total templates per sample. V-gene usage measured by flow cytometry correlated with TCRB sequencing V-gene usage, with a Spearman r of 0.6 to 0.65. The table was pulled from immuneACCESS by TCRdb, which kept in-frame rearrangements only. Such tables lose some clones; where checked, under half of the loss comes from unresolved V genes, and the rest has no known cause. The V and J calls and the clone size are those of that table, but D and trimming were determined from the DNA. Across this sample there are roughly 13,000 clones, with roughly 70% seen only once. The ten top clones hold approximately 29% of the sample.

Positive magnetic bead selection on an AutoMACS was used to isolate CD4+ and CD8+ cells, with flow cytometry used to check purity. Clonal expansions were first screened by flow cytometry with a TCR V beta antibody panel, then characterized by TCRB deep sequencing of sorted CD8+ fractions. Peripheral blood mononuclear cells were isolated by Ficoll-Paque PLUS density gradient separation. Using Nucleospin Tissue or Tissue XS kits, DNA was extracted from CD4-enriched, CD8-enriched or PBMC samples, with quantification by a Qubit 2.0 fluorometer. Of note for this clone: Its antigen is unknown. The sample holds no much larger clone one base away, and base qualities are not on file.

Input material: CD8+ T cells sorted from blood. This TCR was recovered from an adult with rheumatoid arthritis. The chain is assembled from TRBV14 and TRBJ2-2; 7 bases in the middle match TRBD2. The nucleotides are TGTGCCAGCAGCCCCCCTGGGGGGGTCACCGGGGAGCTGTTTTTT. This yields the protein CASSPPGGVTGELFF.